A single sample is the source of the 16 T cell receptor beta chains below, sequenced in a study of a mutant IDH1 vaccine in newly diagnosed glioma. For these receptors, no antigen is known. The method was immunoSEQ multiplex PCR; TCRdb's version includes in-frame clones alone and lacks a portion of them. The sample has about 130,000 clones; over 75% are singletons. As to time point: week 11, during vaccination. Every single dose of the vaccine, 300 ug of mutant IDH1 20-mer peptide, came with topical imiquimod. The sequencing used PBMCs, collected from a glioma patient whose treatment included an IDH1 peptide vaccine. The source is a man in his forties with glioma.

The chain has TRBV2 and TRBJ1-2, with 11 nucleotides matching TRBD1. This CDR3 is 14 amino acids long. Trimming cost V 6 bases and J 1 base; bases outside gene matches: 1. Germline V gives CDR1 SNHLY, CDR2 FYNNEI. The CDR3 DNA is TGTGCCAGCAGGGGACAGGGGGGTAACTATGGCTACACCTTC. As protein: CASRGQGGNYGYTF. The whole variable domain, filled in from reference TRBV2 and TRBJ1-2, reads EPEVTQTPSHQVTQMGQEVILRCVPISNHLYFYWYRQILGQKVEFLVSFYNNEISEKSEIFDDQFSVERPDGSNFTLKIRSTKLEDSAMYFCASRGQGGNYGYTFGSGTRLTVV.

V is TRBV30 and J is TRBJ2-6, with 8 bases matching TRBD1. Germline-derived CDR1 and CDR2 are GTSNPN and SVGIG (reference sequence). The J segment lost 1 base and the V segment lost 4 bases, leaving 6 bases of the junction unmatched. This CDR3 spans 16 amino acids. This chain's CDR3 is CAWTGGPLSGANVLTF. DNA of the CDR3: TGTGCCTGGACAGGGGGCCCGCTTTCTGGGGCCAACGTCCTGACTTTC. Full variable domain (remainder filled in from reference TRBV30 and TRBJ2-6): SQTIHQWPATLVQPVGSPLSLECTVEGTSNPNLYWYRQAAGRGLQLLFYSVGIGQISSEVPQNLSASRPQDRQFILSSKKLLLSDSGFYLCAWTGGPLSGANVLTFGAGSRLTVL.

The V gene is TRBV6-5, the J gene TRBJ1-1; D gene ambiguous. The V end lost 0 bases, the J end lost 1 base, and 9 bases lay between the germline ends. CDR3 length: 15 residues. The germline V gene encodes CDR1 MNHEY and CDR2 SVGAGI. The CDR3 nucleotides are TGTGCCAGCAGTTACTCGTCCGGGTGGAACACTGAAGCTTTCTTT. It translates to CASSYSSGWNTEAFF.

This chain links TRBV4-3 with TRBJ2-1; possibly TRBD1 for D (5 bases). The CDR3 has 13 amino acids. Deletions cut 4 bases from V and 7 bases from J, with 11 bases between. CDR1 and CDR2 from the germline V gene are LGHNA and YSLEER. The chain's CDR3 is CASSLARGNEQFF. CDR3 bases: TGCGCCAGCAGCCTCGCTAGGGGAAATGAGCAGTTCTTC.

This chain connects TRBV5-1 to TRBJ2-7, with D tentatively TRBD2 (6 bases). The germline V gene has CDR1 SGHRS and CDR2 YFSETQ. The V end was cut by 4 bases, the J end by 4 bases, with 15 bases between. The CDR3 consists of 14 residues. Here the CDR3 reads CASSPGPGVYEQYF. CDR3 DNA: TGCGCCAGCAGCCCCGGGCCGGGGGTATACGAGCAGTACTTC.

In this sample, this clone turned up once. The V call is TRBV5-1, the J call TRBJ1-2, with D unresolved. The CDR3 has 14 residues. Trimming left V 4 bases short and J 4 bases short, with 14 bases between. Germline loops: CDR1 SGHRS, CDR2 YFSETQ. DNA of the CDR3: TGCGCCAGCAGCGCTGGATCTTGGGGCTATGGCTACACCTTC. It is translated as CASSAGSWGYGYTF.

The CDR3 spells CASSLAQTYEQYF. As DNA, the CDR3 is TGTGCCAGCAGCTTAGCCCAGACCTACGAGCAGTACTTC. V is TRBV7-2 and J is TRBJ2-7; D unresolved. The CDR3 length is 13 residues. The V end was cut by 0 bases, the J end by 2 bases, with 5 bases between. In germline, CDR1 is SGHTA, CDR2 FQGNSA. Together with reference TRBV7-2 and TRBJ2-7, the CDR3 gives the full variable domain: GAGVSQSPSNKVTEKGKDVELRCDPISGHTALYWYRQSLGQGLEFLIYFQGNSAPDKSGLPSDRFSAERTGGSVSTLTIQRTQQEDSAVYLCASSLAQTYEQYFGPGTRLTVT.

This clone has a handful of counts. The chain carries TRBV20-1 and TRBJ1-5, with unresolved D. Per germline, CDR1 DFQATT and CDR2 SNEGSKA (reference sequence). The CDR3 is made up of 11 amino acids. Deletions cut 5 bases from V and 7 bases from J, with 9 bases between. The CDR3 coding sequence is TGCAGTGCTTCCCTTGGGCAGCCCCAGCATTTT. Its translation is CSASLGQPQHF.

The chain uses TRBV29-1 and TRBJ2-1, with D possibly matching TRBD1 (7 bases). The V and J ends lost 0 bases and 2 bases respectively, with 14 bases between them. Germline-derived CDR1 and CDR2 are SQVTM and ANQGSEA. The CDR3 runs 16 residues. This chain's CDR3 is CSVEDEDRRAYNEQFF. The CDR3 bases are TGCAGCGTTGAAGATGAGGACAGGAGGGCCTACAATGAGCAGTTCTTC.

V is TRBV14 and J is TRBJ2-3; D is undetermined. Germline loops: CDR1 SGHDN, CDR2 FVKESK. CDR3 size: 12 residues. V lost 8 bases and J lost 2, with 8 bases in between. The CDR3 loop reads CASGDFTDTQYF. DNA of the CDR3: TGTGCCAGCGGAGATTTCACAGATACGCAGTATTTT.

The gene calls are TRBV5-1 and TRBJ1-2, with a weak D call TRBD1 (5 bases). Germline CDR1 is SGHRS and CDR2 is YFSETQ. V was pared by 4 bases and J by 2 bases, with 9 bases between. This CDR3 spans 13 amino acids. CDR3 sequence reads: CASSPTENYGYTF. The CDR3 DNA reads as TGCGCCAGCAGCCCGACAGAGAACTATGGCTACACCTTC.

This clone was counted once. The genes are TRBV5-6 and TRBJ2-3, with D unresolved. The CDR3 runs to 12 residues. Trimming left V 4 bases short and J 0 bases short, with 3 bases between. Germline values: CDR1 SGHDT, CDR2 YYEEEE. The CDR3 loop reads CASSRSTDTQYF. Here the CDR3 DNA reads TGTGCCAGCAGCCGTAGCACAGATACGCAGTATTTT.

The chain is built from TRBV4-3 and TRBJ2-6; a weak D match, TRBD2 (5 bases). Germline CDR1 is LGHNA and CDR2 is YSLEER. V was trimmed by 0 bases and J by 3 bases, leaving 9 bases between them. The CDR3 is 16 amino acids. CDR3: CASSQDGDYGANVLTF. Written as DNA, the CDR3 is TGCGCCAGCAGCCAAGACGGGGATTATGGGGCCAACGTCCTGACTTTC.

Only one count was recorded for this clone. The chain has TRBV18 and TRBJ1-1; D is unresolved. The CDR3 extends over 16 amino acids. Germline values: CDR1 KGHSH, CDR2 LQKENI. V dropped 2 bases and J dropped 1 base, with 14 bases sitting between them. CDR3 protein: CASSPSSAYANTEAFF. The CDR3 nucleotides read TGTGCCAGCTCACCAAGTAGCGCGTATGCGAACACTGAAGCTTTCTTT.

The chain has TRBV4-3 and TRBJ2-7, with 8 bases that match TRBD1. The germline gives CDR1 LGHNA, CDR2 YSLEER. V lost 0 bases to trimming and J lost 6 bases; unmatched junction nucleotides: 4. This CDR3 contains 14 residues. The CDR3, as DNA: TGCGCCAGCAGCCAAGAACCGACAGGGGCCGAGCAGTACTTC. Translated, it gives CASSQEPTGAEQYF.

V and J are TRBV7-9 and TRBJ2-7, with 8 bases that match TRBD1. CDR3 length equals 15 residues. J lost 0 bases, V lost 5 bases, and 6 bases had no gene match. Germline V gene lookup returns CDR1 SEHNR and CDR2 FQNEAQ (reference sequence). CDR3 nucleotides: TGTGCCAGCAGCATAGACAGGGGAATCTCCTACGAGCAGTACTTC. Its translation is CASSIDRGISYEQYF.